This T cell receptor beta chain was identified during a study of CD8 T cells in Susac syndrome. Random hexamers were used to reverse transcribe roughly 0.45 to 1 ug of RNA. TCRdb reprocessed the immunoSEQ multiplex PCR reads via MiXCR and lists one record per CDR3 protein. The sample has over 350,000 distinct CDR3 sequences, around 83% seen once. As to this clonotype: One end of the junction fails to match germline, which may point to a read error.

The germline gives CDR1 SNHLY, CDR2 FYNNEI. This CDR3 has 15 amino acids. The sequencing input was CD8+ T cells from PBMCs. The TCR comes from a human donor with multiple sclerosis. The chain joins TRBV2 to TRBJ2-1, with a weak D call TRBD2 (6 bases). CDR3 DNA sequence: TGTGCCAGCAGTGGACTAGACGGGTCCTCCAATGAGCAGTTCTTC. It encodes CASSGLDGSSNEQFF. Full variable domain (outside the CDR3, taken from reference TRBV2 and TRBJ2-1): EPEVTQTPSHQVTQMGQEVILRCVPISNHLYFYWYRQILGQKVEFLVSFYNNEISEKSEIFDDQFSVERPDGSNFTLKIRSTKLEDSAMYFCASSGLDGSSNEQFFGPGTRLTVL.